Following are 27 T cell receptor beta chains from one sample sequenced in a study of cytomegalovirus exposure and HLA in healthy donors. The study ran its PCR with 60 Vbeta and 13 Jbeta primers. The protocol was immunoSEQ multiplex PCR, while the TCRdb copy is restricted to in-frame clones and leaves out a portion. Of roughly 160,000 clones detected, approximately 84% appear once; the ten largest clones hold about 0.39%. Sequencing was carried out using PBMCs. The receptors come from a boy between 2 and 10 years old in good health and CMV-seronegative.

The rearrangement uses TRBV14 and TRBJ1-6, with TRBD1 identical over 12 bases. The germline CDR1 and CDR2 sequences are SGHDN and FVKESK. The CDR3 spans 14 residues. V gave up 3 bases and J gave up 9 bases; unmatched junction bases: 0. This CDR3 is CASSQGQGASPLHF. In DNA form, the CDR3 reads TGTGCCAGCAGCCAGGGACAGGGGGCTTCACCCCTCCACTTT.

Concerning this clone: At the DNA level, this CDR3 is encoded by other sequences in the same sample as well. The rearrangement joins TRBV2 to TRBJ2-7; 7 positions agree with TRBD2. V trimming: 2 bases; J trimming: 7 bases; junction bases outside the gene matches: 11. This CDR3 contains 15 residues. In germline, CDR1 is SNHLY, CDR2 FYNNEI. The chain's CDR3 is CASSEWGEGLLEQYF. The CDR3 nucleotides read TGTGCCAGCAGTGAATGGGGGGAGGGCCTACTGGAGCAGTACTTC.

In its sample, this clone was seen once. The V gene is TRBV5-1, the J gene TRBJ2-2; D unclear. The CDR3 sequence is 15 residues long. The V gene lost 0 bases and the J gene lost 3 bases, with 9 bases spanning the gap. CDR1 is SGHRS, CDR2 YFSETQ, per germline. The CDR3 region has the DNA TGCGCCAGCAGCTTGGACAGAAAAGACACCGGGGAGCTGTTTTTT. Protein product: CASSLDRKDTGELFF.

The V gene is TRBV6-1, the J gene TRBJ1-1, with 7 nucleotides matching TRBD1. Trimming at V came to 3 bases and at J to 6 bases, leaving 13 bases not matched to a gene. Germline V CDR1 and CDR2: MNHNS, SASEGT. There are 16 residues in the CDR3. The CDR3 DNA reads TGTGCCAGCAGTGACACCATTCGGACAGGAACGTCTGAAGCTTTCTTT. Residues: CASSDTIRTGTSEAFF.

The V and J genes are TRBV23-1 and TRBJ2-3, with D possibly being TRBD1 (7 bases). TRBV23-1 is labeled an ORF, and its function is uncertain. The CDR3 spans 15 residues. Trimming removed 2 bases at V and 3 bases at J, with 12 bases between. The CDR3 DNA sequence: TGCGCCAGCAGTCAAACAGGGGAGGAGACAGATACGCAGTATTTT. Encoded protein: CASSQTGEETDTQYF.

The CDR3 protein is CASGLVLETQYF. Here the CDR3 DNA reads TGTGCTAGTGGTTTGGTACTAGAGACCCAGTACTTC. V is TRBV12-5 and J is TRBJ2-5, with D unclear. Trimming removed 0 bases at V and 4 bases at J, with 3 bases between. The CDR3 contains 12 residues. The germline V gene encodes CDR1 LGHNT and CDR2 FRNRAP.

The table lists this clone with a count of one. The V and J genes are TRBV5-4 and TRBJ2-7; 8 bases fit TRBD2. The ends lost 1 base at V and 2 bases at J; junction bases unmatched: 5. This CDR3 contains 15 residues. CDR1 is SGHNT, CDR2 YYREEE, per germline (reference sequence). The CDR3, as DNA: TGTGCCAGCAGCTTGCGGCGGGAGGTCGCCTACGAGCAGTACTTC. Amino acid sequence: CASSLRREVAYEQYF.

The chain uses TRBV4-1 and TRBJ2-5; 10 nucleotides line up with TRBD2. Germline trimming cut 4 bases from V and 5 bases from J; bases unmatched to any gene: 7. Germline-derived CDR1 and CDR2 are MGHRA and YSYEKL. The CDR3 loop spans 15 amino acids. The CDR3 DNA follows: TGCGCCAGCAGCCTTGTAGCGGGAGGTATGGAGACCCAGTACTTC. Translated: CASSLVAGGMETQYF.

V and J are TRBV11-3 and TRBJ2-1; 9 bases are shared with TRBD1. CDR1 is SGHNT and CDR2 is YENEEA in the germline V gene. The CDR3 is 15 residues long. V trimming: 1 base; J trimming: 7 bases; junction bases outside the gene matches: 5. The CDR3 region has the DNA TGTGCCAGCAGCTTAGCAGGACAGGGGATGAATGAGCAGTTCTTC. This gives the protein CASSLAGQGMNEQFF.

The gene calls are TRBV19 and TRBJ2-3, with a possible D match to TRBD2 (5 bases). Per the germline V gene, CDR1 is LNHDA and CDR2 is SQIVND (reference sequence). The CDR3 is 15 amino acids. The germline V and J ends were trimmed by 5 bases and 0 bases, with 12 bases remaining between them. CDR3 bases: TGTGCCAGTAGTCCCGACGGGGTTAGCACAGATACGCAGTATTTT. The encoded protein is CASSPDGVSTDTQYF.

V usage is TRBV19 and J usage is TRBJ2-6; D is unclear. The CDR3 sequence is 18 residues long. The germline V gene has CDR1 LNHDA and CDR2 SQIVND (reference sequence). Trimming cost V 3 bases and J 0 bases, with 15 bases left between them. The CDR3: CASSMGPSSGSGANVLTF. The DNA of the CDR3 is TGTGCCAGTAGTATGGGCCCATCCAGTGGCTCTGGGGCCAACGTCCTGACTTTC.

The chain is built from TRBV5-1 and TRBJ2-1; the match to TRBD1 covers 9 bases. V lost 4 bases and J lost 3; bases outside the gene matches: 5. CDR1 SGHRS and CDR2 YFSETQ come from the germline V gene. There are 15 residues in the CDR3. For the CDR3, the DNA is TGCGCCAGCAGCCCCGGGACAGGGTTCTACAATGAGCAGTTCTTC. This sequence encodes CASSPGTGFYNEQFF.

The chain joins TRBV7-6 to TRBJ1-4, with a tentative D call TRBD1 (6 bases). Germline V gene lookup returns CDR1 SGHVS and CDR2 FNYEAQ. The CDR3 is 15 residues long. V lost 6 bases and J lost 4, with 15 bases in between. For the CDR3, the DNA is TGTGCCAGCAGACCTACAGGGTTGAATAATGAAAAACTGTTTTTT. Amino acid sequence: CASRPTGLNNEKLFF.

This clone has only a few counts. The chain combines TRBV30 with TRBJ2-5, with 7 bases matching TRBD1. The CDR3 covers 14 residues. The ends lost 8 bases at V and 5 bases at J; junction bases unmatched: 14. The germline CDR1 and CDR2 sequences are GTSNPN and SVGIG (reference sequence). CDR3: CARSGTAERETQYF. In DNA, the CDR3 is TGTGCCCGTTCCGGGACAGCCGAAAGGGAGACCCAGTACTTC. The entire variable domain, with the rest obtained from reference TRBV30 and TRBJ2-5, is as follows: SQTIHQWPATLVQPVGSPLSLECTVEGTSNPNLYWYRQAAGRGLQLLFYSVGIGQISSEVPQNLSASRPQDRQFILSSKKLLLSDSGFYLCARSGTAERETQYFGPGTRLLVL.

CDR3 in DNA: TGTGCCAGCAGCTCTGAGGGAGGGAGCTCCTACAATGAGCAGTTCTTC. Translation: CASSSEGGSSYNEQFF. The chain has TRBV5-6 and TRBJ2-1; 7 bases line up with TRBD2. The CDR3 loop spans 16 amino acids. V was clipped by 3 bases and J by 0 bases; unmatched bases: 6. Germline CDR1 reads SGHDT; CDR2 reads YYEEEE.

This chain links TRBV5-1 with TRBJ1-1; D ambiguous. V was pared by 4 bases and J by 1 base, with 11 bases between. Germline lookup yields CDR1 SGHRS and CDR2 YFSETQ. There are 14 residues in the CDR3. CDR3: CASSPYIENTEAFF. CDR3 nucleotide sequence: TGCGCCAGCAGCCCTTACATTGAGAACACTGAAGCTTTCTTT.

Only one count was recorded for this clone. CDR3 sequence: CASSESVPRGQFF. The CDR3 DNA follows: TGTGCCAGCAGTGAATCTGTCCCTCGGGGGCAGTTCTTC. This chain links TRBV25-1 with TRBJ2-1; TRBD2 might be the D (5 bases). The CDR3 has 13 residues. The germline V gene encodes CDR1 MGHDK and CDR2 SYGVNS. V shed 1 base and J shed 12 bases, with 13 bases lying between them.

The rearrangement joins TRBV7-3 to TRBJ2-3; 8 bases are shared with TRBD2. The CDR3 runs 15 residues. Germline-derived CDR1 and CDR2 are SGHTA and FQGTGA. Unmatched junction bases numbered 3, after V lost 2 bases and J lost 2 bases. This chain's CDR3 is CASSLVGLATDTQYF. CDR3 nucleotide sequence: TGTGCCAGCAGCTTAGTTGGACTAGCCACAGATACGCAGTATTTT.

The chain employs TRBV5-5 and TRBJ2-1; 9 nucleotides match TRBD2. The ends lost 0 bases at V and 6 bases at J; junction bases unmatched: 7. The CDR3 covers 16 residues. CDR1 is SGHKS, CDR2 YYEKEE, per germline (reference sequence). As DNA, the CDR3 is TGTGCCAGCAGCTTGGGGCCGGGACTAGCTATCAATGAGCAGTTCTTC. This gives the protein CASSLGPGLAINEQFF.

The chain uses TRBV7-9 and TRBJ1-1; 9 bases line up with TRBD1. In germline, CDR1 is SEHNR, CDR2 FQNEAQ (reference sequence). V trimming: 5 bases; J trimming: 8 bases; junction bases outside the gene matches: 18. This CDR3 region has 17 residues. CDR3 nucleotides: TGTGCCAGCAGCCCGCCCCCCCACACAGGGGGCGCATCGGAAGCTTTCTTT. This encodes CASSPPPHTGGASEAFF.

This clone has just a few counts. The chain is built from TRBV29-1 and TRBJ1-2, with D maybe TRBD1 (5 bases). Germline V gene lookup returns CDR1 SQVTM and CDR2 ANQGSEA. V shed 4 bases and J shed 2 bases, with 8 bases lying between them. The CDR3 consists of 12 residues. The CDR3, as DNA: TGCAGCGTTGCAGGGAGGAACTATGGCTACACCTTC. This codes for CSVAGRNYGYTF.

This chain connects TRBV29-1 to TRBJ2-5, with TRBD1 matching over 12 bases. The J call could be wrong; TRBJ2-7 is a better fit for the DNA end. Germline CDR1 is SQVTM and CDR2 is ANQGSEA. This CDR3 has 18 residues. CDR3 nucleotides: TGCAGCGTAGCCGGGACAGGGGGCATGGTAGCGGGCCCCTACGAGCAGTACTTC. Translated: CSVAGTGGMVAGPYEQYF.

J is TRBJ2-5 and V is TRBV6-5; D remains ambiguous. The CDR3 extends over 15 amino acids. Trimming left V 0 bases short and J 4 bases short, with 12 bases between. Germline assignment: CDR1 MNHEY and CDR2 SVGAGI. CDR3 nucleotide sequence: TGTGCCAGCAGTTACTCCCACCATCCGAGAGAGACCCAGTACTTC. Amino acid sequence: CASSYSHHPRETQYF.

V and J are TRBV29-1 and TRBJ1-1; tentatively, D is TRBD1 (5 bases). The V end was cut by 5 bases, the J end by 1 base, with 8 bases between. Germline assignment: CDR1 SQVTM and CDR2 ANQGSEA. The CDR3 runs 12 residues. The CDR3 nucleotides read TGCAGCGTTACCGACAGGAACACTGAAGCTTTCTTT. This sequence encodes CSVTDRNTEAFF.

The chain combines TRBV25-1 with TRBJ2-2, with D perhaps TRBD1 (5 bases). V gave up 5 bases and J gave up 0 bases, with 10 bases separating them. The CDR3 consists of 15 residues. Germline V lookup: CDR1 MGHDK, CDR2 SYGVNS. CDR3 protein: CASSPRGANTGELFF. The CDR3, as DNA: TGTGCCAGCAGTCCTAGGGGCGCGAACACCGGGGAGCTGTTTTTT.

This clone has just one count. This chain joins TRBV7-9 and TRBJ2-7, with D possibly matching TRBD1 (6 bases). The CDR3 runs 13 residues. The V and J ends lost 4 bases and 0 bases respectively, with 7 bases between them. CDR1 SEHNR and CDR2 FQNEAQ come from the germline V gene (reference sequence). In DNA form, the CDR3 reads TGTGCCAGCAGCTGGGACAACTCCTACGAGCAGTACTTC. Encoded protein: CASSWDNSYEQYF.

V gene TRBV15 combines with J gene TRBJ2-3; 11 nucleotides line up with TRBD2. V lost 3 bases and J lost 6; bases outside the gene matches: 8. This CDR3 comprises 16 residues. The germline V gene has CDR1 LNHNV and CDR2 YYDKDF (reference sequence). This CDR3 reads CATSRKVAGGLDTQYF. DNA for the CDR3: TGTGCCACCAGCAGGAAGGTAGCGGGAGGGCTGGATACGCAGTATTTT.